The present entry profiles one T cell receptor beta chain with its context. The data were obtained in a study of blood T cell repertoires in COVID-19. Study as a whole: Samples of COVID-19 (acute and convalescent) were obtained from the United States, Italy and Spain. Sample material is recorded as cDNA or gDNA derived from T cells, B-cell-depleted T cells, or PBMCs.

This table comes from immunoSEQ multiplex PCR, and its TCRdb copy is limited to in-frame clones, with some not included. The repertoire holds 150,000 to 200,000 clones, with 76% as singletons. The CDR3 consists of 18 residues. V lost 3 bases, J lost 8 bases, and 18 bases stayed unmatched. Germline-derived CDR1 and CDR2 are MGHRA and YSYEKL. Enrollees, about 18 to 95 years old, lived in approximately 24 US areas. The chain employs TRBV4-1 and TRBJ1-2, with 10 positions matching TRBD1. The clonotype originates from a woman in her 50s with acute COVID-19. Input material: PBMCs or T cells enriched from blood (not recorded which). The CDR3 protein is CASSHLTGGPLSRGGYTF. The DNA for the CDR3 is TGCGCCAGCAGCCATCTGACAGGGGGCCCCCTCTCGAGAGGAGGCTACACCTTC.